A selection of T cell receptor beta chains follows, all from one sample in a study of blood T cell repertoires in COVID-19. Assay used: immunoSEQ multiplex PCR; TCRdb lists only in-frame clones, some missing. Here the sample spans more than 20,000 clones, 81% being singletons. Sequencing input: peripheral blood. The source is a man aged 50 to 60 with active or convalescent COVID-19. The CDR3 runs from the conserved cysteine through the conserved F or W. The order of the fields is CDR3 DNA, CDR3 protein, D gene, clone size, CDR3 length, J gene, V gene. The D gene is left open where the match is weak. Size is omitted from some rows. Given values are once, few, many or a class for expanded clones.

cdr3_nt: TGTGCCAGCAGTTTGTCGTTCGCGGGGGATGGTGGCTACACCTTC
cdr3_aa: CASSLSFAGDGGYTF
d_call: .
clone_size: .
cdr3_length: 15
j_call: TRBJ1-2
v_call: TRBV27

cdr3_nt: TGTGCCTGGAGTGACGGGACTAGCGGGAGTGCCGCAGATACGCAGTATTTT
cdr3_aa: CAWSDGTSGSAADTQYF
d_call: TRBD2
clone_size: .
cdr3_length: 17
j_call: TRBJ2-3
v_call: TRBV30

cdr3_nt: TGTGCCAGCAGGACGGAGGGACGCCGGGAAGAAAAACTGTTTTTT
cdr3_aa: CASRTEGRREEKLFF
d_call: .
clone_size: .
cdr3_length: 15
j_call: TRBJ1-4
v_call: TRBV6-5

cdr3_nt: TGTGCCAGCAGCTTTATTCCCCTGGAGCAGTTCTTC
cdr3_aa: CASSFIPLEQFF
d_call: .
clone_size: .
cdr3_length: 12
j_call: TRBJ2-1
v_call: TRBV5-4

cdr3_nt: TGTGCCAGCAGCTTTGGGTCAAGCAGGGGCGGCGAGACCCAGTACTTC
cdr3_aa: CASSFGSSRGGETQYF
d_call: .
clone_size: once
cdr3_length: 16
j_call: TRBJ2-5
v_call: TRBV5-4

cdr3_nt: TGTGCCAGCAGCCTCATAGCGGACTACACCGGGGAGCTGTTTTTT
cdr3_aa: CASSLIADYTGELFF
d_call: .
clone_size: .
cdr3_length: 15
j_call: TRBJ2-2
v_call: TRBV7-3

cdr3_nt: TGTGCCAGCAGCATTGGGCTAGCGGCGACTGAGACCCAGTACTTC
cdr3_aa: CASSIGLAATETQYF
d_call: TRBD2
clone_size: .
cdr3_length: 15
j_call: TRBJ2-5
v_call: TRBV3-1/TRBV3-2

cdr3_nt: TGTGCCAGCAGCCACGAGGCCCGACAAGAGACCCAGTACTTC
cdr3_aa: CASSHEARQETQYF
d_call: .
clone_size: .
cdr3_length: 14
j_call: TRBJ2-5
v_call: TRBV7-9

cdr3_nt: TGTGCCAGCAGCGTTTCCAGGGGCCAGCCCCAGCATTTT
cdr3_aa: CASSVSRGQPQHF
d_call: .
clone_size: .
cdr3_length: 13
j_call: TRBJ1-5
v_call: TRBV21-1

cdr3_nt: TGTGCCAGCTCACCGGGTGCTCGGGGAGGGTACGAGCAGTACTTC
cdr3_aa: CASSPGARGGYEQYF
d_call: TRBD2
clone_size: .
cdr3_length: 15
j_call: TRBJ2-7
v_call: TRBV18

cdr3_nt: TGTGCCAGCAGCCCCGGGGGTCTCACTGAAGCTTTCTTT
cdr3_aa: CASSPGGLTEAFF
d_call: .
clone_size: .
cdr3_length: 13
j_call: TRBJ1-1
v_call: TRBV7-3

cdr3_nt: TGTGCCAGCAGTCCCGCTGACAGAAAACTCTCTGGAAACACCATATATTTT
cdr3_aa: CASSPADRKLSGNTIYF
d_call: .
clone_size: .
cdr3_length: 17
j_call: TRBJ1-3
v_call: TRBV28

cdr3_nt: TGTGCCAGAAGCTTGTTATGGAGGGGGCAAAAACTGTTTTTT
cdr3_aa: CARSLLWRGQKLFF
d_call: TRBD1
clone_size: .
cdr3_length: 14
j_call: TRBJ1-4
v_call: TRBV5-3

cdr3_nt: TGTGCCAGCAGCTCGACTTGGACAGGGTTACTGAAGTACTTC
cdr3_aa: CASSSTWTGLLKYF
d_call: TRBD1
clone_size: .
cdr3_length: 14
j_call: TRBJ2-7
v_call: TRBV27

cdr3_nt: TGTGCCACCAGTGACCCAAACCACGGCTCCTACAATGAGCAGTTCTTC
cdr3_aa: CATSDPNHGSYNEQFF
d_call: .
clone_size: .
cdr3_length: 16
j_call: TRBJ2-1
v_call: TRBV24-1

cdr3_nt: TGCGCCAGCAGCCGAACCCCCGGGACAGTTAATGAAAAACTGTTTTTT
cdr3_aa: CASSRTPGTVNEKLFF
d_call: TRBD1
clone_size: .
cdr3_length: 16
j_call: TRBJ1-4
v_call: TRBV4-1

cdr3_nt: TGCAGCGTCGGCCGACTAGCGGGCAAAAACATTCAGTACTTC
cdr3_aa: CSVGRLAGKNIQYF
d_call: TRBD2
clone_size: .
cdr3_length: 14
j_call: TRBJ2-4
v_call: TRBV29-1

cdr3_nt: TGTGCCAGCAGCGTTGGTGCTGGCCGCATGAACACTGAAGCTTTCTTT
cdr3_aa: CASSVGAGRMNTEAFF
d_call: .
clone_size: .
cdr3_length: 16
j_call: TRBJ1-1
v_call: TRBV9

cdr3_nt: TGTGCCAGCTCACCGGTAGCGGGATTTTCGTCCGGGGAGCTGTTTTTT
cdr3_aa: CASSPVAGFSSGELFF
d_call: TRBD2
clone_size: .
cdr3_length: 16
j_call: TRBJ2-2
v_call: TRBV18

cdr3_nt: TGTGCCAGCAGCCAGGGGACAGGGGGTTGGGAGCAGTTCTTC
cdr3_aa: CASSQGTGGWEQFF
d_call: TRBD1
clone_size: few
cdr3_length: 14
j_call: TRBJ2-1
v_call: TRBV6-5

cdr3_nt: TGTGCCACATCAATAGCGGGGAACAATGAGCAGTTCTTC
cdr3_aa: CATSIAGNNEQFF
d_call: TRBD2
clone_size: .
cdr3_length: 13
j_call: TRBJ2-1
v_call: TRBV9

cdr3_nt: TGCAGTCAGCGGGGGGGCGGTGAGCAGTTCTTC
cdr3_aa: CSQRGGGEQFF
d_call: TRBD2
clone_size: once
cdr3_length: 11
j_call: TRBJ2-1
v_call: TRBV20-1

cdr3_nt: TGTGCCAGCAGTTTAAGGCCAGGACAGCCCCAGCATTTT
cdr3_aa: CASSLRPGQPQHF
d_call: .
clone_size: few
cdr3_length: 13
j_call: TRBJ1-5
v_call: TRBV28

cdr3_nt: TGTGCCAGCAGCTCGGACAGGGGCGAGCAGTACTTC
cdr3_aa: CASSSDRGEQYF
d_call: TRBD1
clone_size: .
cdr3_length: 12
j_call: TRBJ2-7
v_call: TRBV5-4

cdr3_nt: TGCGCCAGCAGCTTGGGGTTTCAGGGAGGTGGTTCACCCCTCCACTTT
cdr3_aa: CASSLGFQGGGSPLHF
d_call: .
clone_size: .
cdr3_length: 16
j_call: TRBJ1-6
v_call: TRBV5-1

cdr3_nt: TGTGCCACCCAAAGCAAGGCGGGTTGGGAGCCCCAGCATTTT
cdr3_aa: CATQSKAGWEPQHF
d_call: .
clone_size: .
cdr3_length: 14
j_call: TRBJ1-5
v_call: TRBV28

cdr3_nt: TGTGCCAGCAGCCCAGCGGCAGATACGCAGTATTTT
cdr3_aa: CASSPAADTQYF
d_call: .
clone_size: .
cdr3_length: 12
j_call: TRBJ2-3
v_call: TRBV7-2

cdr3_nt: TGTGCCAGCAGCTTGTCAGTGTCCTATAATTCACCCCTCCACTTT
cdr3_aa: CASSLSVSYNSPLHF
d_call: .
clone_size: .
cdr3_length: 15
j_call: TRBJ1-6
v_call: TRBV5-4

cdr3_nt: TGTGCCAGCAGTCACGGGGCCCAAAGGACAGGGGGCTTTTCGCGGGAAAAACTGTTTTTT
cdr3_aa: CASSHGAQRTGGFSREKLFF
d_call: TRBD1
clone_size: .
cdr3_length: 20
j_call: TRBJ1-4
v_call: TRBV28

cdr3_nt: TGTGCCAGCAGCGTAAGAGGAGGGGTCACTGAAGCTTTCTTT
cdr3_aa: CASSVRGGVTEAFF
d_call: .
clone_size: .
cdr3_length: 14
j_call: TRBJ1-1
v_call: TRBV11-3

cdr3_nt: TGCAGTGCTAGTCCCGCGGGGGGTCAAGAGACCCAGTACTTC
cdr3_aa: CSASPAGGQETQYF
d_call: TRBD2
clone_size: .
cdr3_length: 14
j_call: TRBJ2-5
v_call: TRBV20-1

cdr3_nt: TGTGCCAGCAGTCCCGACAGGGCAGCCACCAACACCATATATTTT
cdr3_aa: CASSPDRAATNTIYF
d_call: TRBD1
clone_size: few
cdr3_length: 15
j_call: TRBJ1-3
v_call: TRBV2

cdr3_nt: TGTGCCAGCAGTCCCGACAGGGGTCAGCCCCAGCATTTT
cdr3_aa: CASSPDRGQPQHF
d_call: TRBD1
clone_size: .
cdr3_length: 13
j_call: TRBJ1-5
v_call: TRBV6-5

cdr3_nt: TGTGCCAGCAGTTACTCCCGGGACAGGTCCGGGCAGTACTTC
cdr3_aa: CASSYSRDRSGQYF
d_call: TRBD1
clone_size: .
cdr3_length: 14
j_call: TRBJ2-7
v_call: TRBV6-5

cdr3_nt: TGCAGCGTTGAATACAGGGGAGGATTGAACACTGAAGCTTTCTTT
cdr3_aa: CSVEYRGGLNTEAFF
d_call: TRBD1
clone_size: .
cdr3_length: 15
j_call: TRBJ1-1
v_call: TRBV29-1

cdr3_nt: TGTGCCAGCAGCTTACAACTAGCGGGAGCGGACGAGCAGTACTTC
cdr3_aa: CASSLQLAGADEQYF
d_call: TRBD2
clone_size: .
cdr3_length: 15
j_call: TRBJ2-7
v_call: TRBV7-6

cdr3_nt: TGTGCCAGCAGCTTATCAGGCGAGCAGTACTTC
cdr3_aa: CASSLSGEQYF
d_call: .
clone_size: once
cdr3_length: 11
j_call: TRBJ2-7
v_call: TRBV7-9

cdr3_nt: TGTGCCAGCAGGCCCGACAGGACTGCCTACGAGCAGTACTTC
cdr3_aa: CASRPDRTAYEQYF
d_call: .
clone_size: .
cdr3_length: 14
j_call: TRBJ2-7
v_call: TRBV6-5

cdr3_nt: TGCGCCAGCAGCTTTACCGGGACAGGGGACTACAATGAGCAGTTCTTC
cdr3_aa: CASSFTGTGDYNEQFF
d_call: TRBD1
clone_size: .
cdr3_length: 16
j_call: TRBJ2-1
v_call: TRBV5-1

cdr3_nt: TGTGCCAGCAGAATCAGGGGGCGAGCTTTCTTT
cdr3_aa: CASRIRGRAFF
d_call: TRBD1
clone_size: .
cdr3_length: 11
j_call: TRBJ1-1
v_call: TRBV6-5

cdr3_nt: TGTGCCAGCAGCCCCGGGACAGGGCAGTTCTTC
cdr3_aa: CASSPGTGQFF
d_call: TRBD1
clone_size: .
cdr3_length: 11
j_call: TRBJ2-1
v_call: TRBV7-6

cdr3_nt: TGTGCCAGCAGACCCGGCGGCACACTAGCCGATACGCAGTATTTT
cdr3_aa: CASRPGGTLADTQYF
d_call: .
clone_size: .
cdr3_length: 15
j_call: TRBJ2-3
v_call: TRBV11-3

cdr3_nt: TGTGCCAGCAGCTTACTTGCGGGAGACACCGGGGAGCTGTTTTTT
cdr3_aa: CASSLLAGDTGELFF
d_call: TRBD2
clone_size: .
cdr3_length: 15
j_call: TRBJ2-2
v_call: TRBV7-8

cdr3_nt: TGCGCCAGCAGCCAAGATACTGGCAGGGCATATGGCTACACCTTC
cdr3_aa: CASSQDTGRAYGYTF
d_call: .
clone_size: once
cdr3_length: 15
j_call: TRBJ1-2
v_call: TRBV4-1

cdr3_nt: TGTGCCAGTACAGGGGGCTCGTTTGGCTACACCTTC
cdr3_aa: CASTGGSFGYTF
d_call: TRBD1
clone_size: .
cdr3_length: 12
j_call: TRBJ1-2
v_call: TRBV19